Each of the 18 T cell receptor beta chains below was sequenced from the same sample in a study of T cells after yellow fever vaccination. TCRdb used MiXCR to reprocess the 5' RACE reads, holding one entry per CDR3 protein. The sample has 200,000 to 300,000 distinct CDR3 sequences, less than 9% seen once. This sample comprised CD4+ T cells sorted from PBMCs, obtained 15 days after the yellow fever booster vaccination. These receptors all stem from a man aged 25-45 years who received the YFV17D yellow fever vaccine.

This clonotype was recorded many times. The gene calls are TRBV7-2 and TRBJ2-7; D is possibly TRBD1 or TRBD2 (5 bases each). CDR1 is SGHTA and CDR2 is FQGNSA in the germline V gene. This CDR3 contains 15 residues. With 1 base removed from V and 0 bases from J, the gap between germline ends came to 10 bases. CDR3 coding DNA: TGTGCCAGCAGCTTAGGGGGGTTAAGCTCCTACGAGCAGTACTTC. Its protein is CASSLGGLSSYEQYF.

This clonotype appeared many times. V is TRBV20-1 and J is TRBJ2-3; D not resolved. The V and J ends lost 5 bases and 4 bases respectively, with 10 bases between them. The CDR3 has 12 residues. Germline assignment: CDR1 DFQATT and CDR2 SNEGSKA (reference sequence). This CDR3 is CSAYSFSDTQYF. CDR3 in DNA: TGCAGTGCTTACAGTTTCTCAGATACGCAGTATTTT.

The rearrangement joins TRBV5-6 to TRBJ2-7; TRBD1 or TRBD2 may be the D gene (5 bases each). The germline gives CDR1 SGHDT, CDR2 YYEEEE. This CDR3 has 15 amino acids. V lost 3 bases and J lost 5, with 18 bases in between. The CDR3 DNA reads as TGTGCCAGCAGCTCCCGGGGCCCCTCCGGCAACGAGCAGTACTTC. It encodes CASSSRGPSGNEQYF.

This clonotype appeared many times. J is TRBJ1-5 and V is TRBV20-1; D might be TRBD1 (5 bases). The CDR3 runs 12 residues. CDR1 is DFQATT, CDR2 SNEGSKA, per germline (reference sequence). V was clipped by 3 bases and J by 2 bases, with 5 bases between them. CDR3 sequence: CSARTGNQPQHF. The CDR3 DNA reads as TGCAGTGCTAGGACAGGCAATCAGCCCCAGCATTTT.

This clonotype was counted between two and nine times. The CDR3 protein is CASSLRLGATGNTIYF. The CDR3 region has the DNA TGTGCCAGCAGTTTAAGGCTGGGGGCTACTGGAAACACCATATATTTT. The V and J genes are TRBV6-5 and TRBJ1-3, with a weak D call TRBD1 (6 bases). V gave up 4 bases and J gave up 2 bases, with 15 bases separating them. This CDR3 spans 16 amino acids. Germline-derived CDR1 and CDR2 are MNHEY and SVGAGI.

This clonotype showed up just a few times. The chain joins TRBV27 to TRBJ2-3; D unclear. CDR1 is MNHEY, CDR2 SMNVEV, per germline (reference sequence). Deletions cut 2 bases from V and 3 bases from J, with 6 bases between. This CDR3 is built from 13 residues. DNA of the CDR3: TGTGCCAGCAGTTTAGTGATAACAGATACGCAGTATTTT. It translates to CASSLVITDTQYF.

In DNA form, the CDR3 reads TGCAGTGCTAGAGACCCCGGGTGGGGCGGGACCCAAGAGACCCAGTACTTC. Translating it yields CSARDPGWGGTQETQYF. This sequence joins TRBV20-1 and TRBJ2-5, with TRBD2 as a possible D gene (6 bases). The CDR3 contains 17 residues. Germline CDR1 and CDR2: DFQATT and SNEGSKA (reference sequence). The V gene lost 0 bases and the J gene lost 1 base, with 18 bases spanning the gap.

The table lists this clonotype with a few counts. This chain joins TRBV11-2 and TRBJ2-7; 8 bases fit TRBD1. V was pared by 8 bases and J by 5 bases, with 11 bases of the junction left unmatched. Germline-derived CDR1 and CDR2 are SGHAT and FQNNGV. The CDR3 has 14 residues. The CDR3, as DNA: TGTGCCAGCGGGGCGACAGGGGAGGACGACGAGCAGTACTTC. Protein sequence: CASGATGEDDEQYF.

The chain has TRBV12-3 or TRBV12-4 and TRBJ2-1, with TRBD2 identical over 7 bases. The junction had 14 bases not matched to a gene; V was cut back by 3 bases and J by 9 bases. This CDR3 comprises 16 residues. CDR3: CASSLGGAGVRSEQFF. The CDR3 DNA is TGTGCCAGCAGTTTGGGTGGGGCGGGAGTACGTAGTGAGCAGTTCTTC.

This clonotype was observed many times. The chain has TRBV6-2 or TRBV6-3 and TRBJ2-1; a weak D match, TRBD1 (5 bases). Looked up from germline, CDR1 is MNHEY and CDR2 is SVGEGT. Trimming removed 1 base at V and 0 bases at J, with 7 bases between. CDR3 length equals 15 residues. The CDR3 DNA reads as TGTGCCAGCAGTTACTGGGGCTACTCCTACAATGAGCAGTTCTTC. Its protein is CASSYWGYSYNEQFF.

This clonotype was counted a few times. The J gene is TRBJ2-3, the V gene TRBV6-6; D is unclear. CDR1 is MNHNY, CDR2 SVGAGI, per germline (reference sequence). The CDR3 spans 13 residues. V shed 0 bases and J shed 1 base, with 2 bases lying between them. The CDR3 protein is CASSYSGTDTQYF. The CDR3 bases are TGTGCCAGCAGTTACTCTGGCACAGATACGCAGTATTTT.

This clonotype was detected many times. V usage is TRBV18 and J usage is TRBJ2-7; TRBD2 agrees at 9 bases. The trim removed 2 bases at V and 2 bases at J, leaving 4 bases unmatched. The germline V gene has CDR1 KGHSH and CDR2 LQKENI. This CDR3 contains 15 residues. In nucleotides, the CDR3 is TGTGCCAGCTCACCAAATAGCGGGGGAACCTACGAGCAGTACTTC. Amino acids: CASSPNSGGTYEQYF.

A few counts support this clonotype. The gene calls are TRBV10-3 and TRBJ2-7; possible D gene TRBD2, 6 bases. The CDR3 consists of 15 residues. V dropped 6 bases and J dropped 0 bases, with 15 bases sitting between them. Germline loops: CDR1 ENHRY, CDR2 SYGVKD. The CDR3 here is CAIREGTLSSYEQYF. The DNA of the CDR3 is TGTGCCATCAGGGAAGGGACTCTCAGCTCCTACGAGCAGTACTTC.

This clonotype has a handful of counts. The rearrangement joins TRBV20-1 to TRBJ2-7, with TRBD2 matching 9 bases. The J segment lost 7 bases and the V segment lost 1 base, leaving 5 bases of the junction unmatched. Germline CDR1 and CDR2: DFQATT and SNEGSKA (reference sequence). This CDR3 is built from 13 residues. The CDR3 DNA reads TGCAGTGCTAGAGCTAGCGGGGTAAAGGAGCAGTACTTC. This codes for CSARASGVKEQYF.

The CDR3 region is CATSDSRRDGNYGYTF. The CDR3 bases are TGTGCCACCAGTGATTCTCGCCGGGACGGCAACTATGGCTACACCTTC. The chain uses TRBV24-1 and TRBJ1-2, with D maybe TRBD1 (5 bases). The CDR3 has 16 residues. V gave up 2 bases and J gave up 2 bases, with 14 bases separating them. Germline CDR1 is KGHDR and CDR2 is SFDVKD.

The sample holds many counts of this clonotype. The chain employs TRBV6-5 and TRBJ2-1, with D unclear. Germline CDR1 and CDR2: MNHEY and SVGAGI. The CDR3 covers 13 residues. V lost 2 bases, J lost 5 bases, and 7 bases lay in between. The CDR3 sequence: CASSYGLNNEQFF. As DNA, the CDR3 is TGTGCCAGCAGTTACGGCCTAAACAATGAGCAGTTCTTC.

This clonotype was observed a few times. This rearrangement joins TRBV10-1 to TRBJ1-5; 9 nucleotides align to TRBD1. This CDR3 spans 18 amino acids. The V segment lost 6 bases and the J segment 6 bases; nucleotides outside the gene matches: 18. Germline V lookup: CDR1 WNHNN, CDR2 SYGVQD (reference sequence). CDR3 DNA: TGCGCCAGCAGCTTTTTTAGGGACAGGGAATTTCTCGGTCAGCCCCAGCATTTT. It yields the protein CASSFFRDREFLGQPQHF.

This clonotype showed up many times. The gene calls are TRBV9 and TRBJ2-3, with 14 bases that match TRBD2. The CDR3 length is 16 residues. V trimming: 3 bases; J trimming: 3 bases; junction bases outside the gene matches: 3. Germline assignment: CDR1 SGDLS and CDR2 YYNGEE. The CDR3 sequence is CASSERLAGGTDTQYF. CDR3 DNA sequence: TGTGCCAGCAGCGAAAGACTAGCGGGAGGGACAGATACGCAGTATTTT.